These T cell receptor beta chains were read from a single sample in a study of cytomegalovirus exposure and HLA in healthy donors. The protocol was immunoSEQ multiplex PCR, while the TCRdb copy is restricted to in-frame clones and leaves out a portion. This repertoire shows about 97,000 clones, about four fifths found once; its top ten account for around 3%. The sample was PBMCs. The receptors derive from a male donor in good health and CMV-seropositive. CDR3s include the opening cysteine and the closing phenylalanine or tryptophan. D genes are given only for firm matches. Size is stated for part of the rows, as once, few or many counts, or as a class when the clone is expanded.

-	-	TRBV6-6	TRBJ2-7	CASSHSYEQYF	TGTGCCAGCAGCCACTCCTACGAGCAGTACTTC
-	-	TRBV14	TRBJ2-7	CASSQVRNQGINTYEQYF	TGTGCCAGCAGCCAAGTGAGGAATCAGGGAATTAATACCTACGAGCAGTACTTC
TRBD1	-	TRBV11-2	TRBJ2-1	CASSLGQGQVYNEQFF	TGTGCCAGCAGCTTAGGGCAAGGACAGGTCTACAATGAGCAGTTCTTC
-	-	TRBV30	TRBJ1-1	CAWSVPRGIAFF	TGTGCCTGGAGTGTACCGAGAGGGATAGCTTTCTTT
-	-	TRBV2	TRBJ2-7	CASSDRQASSYEQYF	TGTGCCAGCAGTGATCGACAGGCATCCTCCTACGAGCAGTACTTC
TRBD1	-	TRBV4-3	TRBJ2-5	CASSQGDRVLYQETQYF	TGCGCCAGCAGCCAAGGGGACAGGGTTTTGTACCAAGAGACCCAGTACTTC
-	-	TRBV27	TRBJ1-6	CASSLGAVGSPLHF	TGTGCCAGCAGTTTGGGGGCCGTGGGGTCACCCCTCCACTTT
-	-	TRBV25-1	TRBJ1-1	CASSEYSANTEAFF	TGTGCCAGCAGTGAATATAGCGCGAACACTGAAGCTTTCTTT
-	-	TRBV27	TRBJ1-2	CASSLSLTIGTPGGYTF	TGTGCCAGCAGTTTATCGCTAACTATCGGGACACCGGGCGGCTACACCTTC
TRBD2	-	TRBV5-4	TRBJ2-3	CASSGTSGGSTDTQYF	TGTGCCAGCAGCGGGACTAGCGGGGGGAGCACAGATACGCAGTATTTT
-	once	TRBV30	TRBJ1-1	CAGGQGTKTEAFF	TGTGCCGGGGGACAAGGGACAAAAACTGAAGCTTTCTTT
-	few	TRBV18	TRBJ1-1	CASSPLQGNTEAFF	TGTGCCAGCTCACCTCTGCAGGGCAACACTGAAGCTTTCTTT
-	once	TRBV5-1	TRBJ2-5	CASSFSVDQETQYF	TGCGCCAGCAGCTTTAGCGTCGACCAAGAGACCCAGTACTTC
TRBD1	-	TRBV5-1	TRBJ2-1	CASSSDRGGYNEQFF	TGCGCCAGCAGTTCGGACAGGGGAGGGTACAATGAGCAGTTCTTC
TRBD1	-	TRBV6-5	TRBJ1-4	CASSYSDRSKLFF	TGTGCCAGCAGTTACTCGGACAGGTCAAAACTGTTTTTT
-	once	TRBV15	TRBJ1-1	CATANDRNMNTEAFF	TGTGCCACCGCCAACGACAGGAACATGAACACTGAAGCTTTCTTT
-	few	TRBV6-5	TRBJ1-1	CASSQAGAEAFF	TGTGCCAGCAGTCAGGCGGGTGCTGAAGCTTTCTTT
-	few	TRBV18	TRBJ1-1	CASSPDTEAFF	TGTGCCAGCTCACCCGACACTGAAGCTTTCTTT
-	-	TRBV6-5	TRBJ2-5	CASSLGGARETQYF	TGTGCCAGCAGTCTAGGGGGGGCACGAGAGACCCAGTACTTC
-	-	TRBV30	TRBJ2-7	CAWSVREGGTYEQYF	TGTGCCTGGAGTGTACGCGAAGGGGGAACGTACGAGCAGTACTTC
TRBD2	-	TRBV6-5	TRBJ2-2	CASSYSRGGAMGELFF	TGTGCCAGCAGTTACTCCCGCGGGGGGGCTATGGGGGAGCTGTTTTTT
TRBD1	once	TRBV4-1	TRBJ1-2	CASSQGQEPSNYGYTF	TGCGCCAGCAGCCAGGGACAGGAACCGTCTAACTATGGCTACACCTTC
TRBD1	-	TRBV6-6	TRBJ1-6	CASSKGQGPYNSPLHF	TGTGCCAGCAGTAAGGGACAGGGCCCTTATAATTCACCCCTCCACTTT
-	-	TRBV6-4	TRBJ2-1	CASSDSAEGAVEQFF	TGTGCCAGCAGTGACTCTGCGGAGGGGGCAGTGGAGCAGTTCTTC
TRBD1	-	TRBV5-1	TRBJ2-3	CASSSGQGAQVTDTQYF	TGCGCCAGCAGCTCGGGACAGGGGGCGCAGGTGACAGATACGCAGTATTTT
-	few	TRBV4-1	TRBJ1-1	CASSQGRGLNTEAFF	TGCGCCAGCAGCCAAGGCAGGGGTTTGAACACTGAAGCTTTCTTT
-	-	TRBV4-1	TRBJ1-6	CASSQEGAENSPLHF	TGCGCCAGCAGCCAAGAGGGGGCAGAAAATTCACCCCTCCACTTT
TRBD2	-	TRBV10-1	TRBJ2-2	CASSGASGNTGELFF	TGCGCCAGCAGTGGAGCTAGCGGGAACACCGGGGAGCTGTTTTTT
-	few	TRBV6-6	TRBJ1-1	CASSRRTGDTEAFF	TGTGCCAGCAGTCGACGGACCGGGGACACTGAAGCTTTCTTT
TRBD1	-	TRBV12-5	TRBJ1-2	CASVRLMTGANYGYTF	TGTGCTAGTGTACGCCTCATGACAGGGGCTAACTATGGCTACACCTTC
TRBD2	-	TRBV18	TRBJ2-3	CASSPPAGGSTDTQYF	TGTGCCAGCTCACCACCTGCGGGGGGCAGCACAGATACGCAGTATTTT
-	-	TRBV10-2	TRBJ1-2	CASRATGGYTF	TGCGCCAGCAGGGCTACGGGAGGCTACACCTTC
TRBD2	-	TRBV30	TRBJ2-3	CAWRDSGLSTDTQYF	TGTGCCTGGAGGGATAGCGGGCTCAGCACAGATACGCAGTATTTT
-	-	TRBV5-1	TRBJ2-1	CASSGQSVREQFF	TGCGCCAGCAGTGGACAGTCCGTGAGGGAGCAGTTCTTC
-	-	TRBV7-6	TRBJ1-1	CASSLRGNTEAFF	TGTGCCAGCAGCTTAAGAGGGAACACTGAAGCTTTCTTT
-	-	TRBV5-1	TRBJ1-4	CASSSQPTQSNEKLFF	TGCGCCAGCAGCTCCCAGCCGACACAATCTAATGAAAAACTGTTTTTT
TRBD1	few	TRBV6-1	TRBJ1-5	CASSGRGQGNQPQHF	TGTGCCAGCAGTGGTAGGGGGCAGGGCAATCAGCCCCAGCATTTT
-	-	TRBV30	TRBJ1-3	CAWSAMGRASSGNTIYF	TGTGCCTGGAGTGCGATGGGCAGGGCGTCCTCTGGAAACACCATATATTTT
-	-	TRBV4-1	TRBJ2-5	CASSLGLGETQYF	TGCGCCAGCAGCCTGGGACTCGGAGAGACCCAGTACTTC
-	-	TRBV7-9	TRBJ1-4	CASSWGRSNEKLFF	TGTGCCAGCAGCTGGGGGCGATCTAATGAAAAACTGTTTTTT
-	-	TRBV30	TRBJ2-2	CAFYTGTGELFF	TGTGCCTTCTATACAGGGACCGGGGAGCTGTTTTTT
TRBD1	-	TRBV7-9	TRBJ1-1	CASSLGTGFANTEAFF	TGTGCCAGCAGCCTGGGGACAGGGTTTGCGAACACTGAAGCTTTCTTT
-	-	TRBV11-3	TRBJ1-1	CASSPGVNTEAFF	TGTGCCAGCAGCCCGGGGGTGAACACTGAAGCTTTCTTT
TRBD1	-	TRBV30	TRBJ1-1	CAGSGTGNTEAFF	TGTGCCGGTTCCGGGACAGGGAACACTGAAGCTTTCTTT
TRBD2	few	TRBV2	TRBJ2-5	CASSLAGSQETQYF	TGTGCCAGCAGTTTAGCGGGGTCTCAGGAGACCCAGTACTTC
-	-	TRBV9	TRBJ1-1	CASSLRAGNTEAFF	TGTGCCAGCTCCCTCCGGGCGGGGAACACTGAAGCTTTCTTT
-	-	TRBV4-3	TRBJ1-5	CASSLSQGPQWPQHF	TGCGCCAGCAGCCTATCTCAGGGTCCCCAATGGCCCCAGCATTTT
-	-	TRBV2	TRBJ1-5	CASTLREAQPQHF	TGTGCCAGCACCCTCCGGGAAGCTCAGCCCCAGCATTTT
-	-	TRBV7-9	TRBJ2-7	CASSAPGVRYEQYF	TGTGCCAGCAGCGCCCCAGGGGTTCGCTACGAGCAGTACTTC
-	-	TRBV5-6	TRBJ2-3	CASSSPQGRQYF	TGTGCCAGCAGCTCGCCTCAGGGAAGGCAGTATTTT
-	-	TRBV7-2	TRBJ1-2	CASSLQGGGGGNGYTF	TGTGCCAGCAGCTTACAGGGCGGCGGCGGGGGGAATGGCTACACCTTC
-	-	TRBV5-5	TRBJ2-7	CASSLAGDEQYF	TGTGCCAGCAGCTTGGCCGGGGACGAGCAGTACTTC
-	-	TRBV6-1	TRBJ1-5	CASSEIEGQPQHF	TGTGCCAGCAGTGAGATAGAGGGTCAGCCCCAGCATTTT
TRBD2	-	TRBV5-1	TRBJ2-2	CASSPGGPSNTGELFF	TGCGCCAGCAGCCCGGGAGGGCCCAGCAACACCGGGGAGCTGTTTTTT
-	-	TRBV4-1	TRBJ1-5	CASSQEVGILQPQHF	TGCGCCAGCAGCCAAGAAGTGGGCATTCTACAGCCCCAGCATTTT
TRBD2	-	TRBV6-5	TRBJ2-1	CASSYWAGGDTEQFF	TGTGCCAGCAGTTACTGGGCGGGGGGGGACACTGAGCAGTTCTTC
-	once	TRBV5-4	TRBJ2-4	CASSGPGKNIQYF	TGTGCCAGCAGCGGGCCAGGGAAGAACATTCAGTACTTC
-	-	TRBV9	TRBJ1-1	CASSRTGTPNTEAFF	TGTGCCAGCAGTCGTACCGGGACACCGAACACTGAAGCTTTCTTT
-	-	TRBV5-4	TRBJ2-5	CASSLRLQETQYF	TGTGCCAGCAGCTTACGACTGCAAGAGACCCAGTACTTC